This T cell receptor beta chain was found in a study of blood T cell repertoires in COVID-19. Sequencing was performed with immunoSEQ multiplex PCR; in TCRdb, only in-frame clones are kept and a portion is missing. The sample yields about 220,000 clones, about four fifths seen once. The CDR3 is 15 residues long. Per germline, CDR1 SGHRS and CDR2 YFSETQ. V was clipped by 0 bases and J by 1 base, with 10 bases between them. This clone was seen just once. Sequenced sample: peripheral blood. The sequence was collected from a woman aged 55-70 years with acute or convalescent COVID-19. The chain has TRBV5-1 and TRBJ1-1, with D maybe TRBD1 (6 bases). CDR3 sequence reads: CASSLAGQTNTEAFF. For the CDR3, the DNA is TGCGCCAGCAGCTTGGCCGGACAGACGAACACTGAAGCTTTCTTT.